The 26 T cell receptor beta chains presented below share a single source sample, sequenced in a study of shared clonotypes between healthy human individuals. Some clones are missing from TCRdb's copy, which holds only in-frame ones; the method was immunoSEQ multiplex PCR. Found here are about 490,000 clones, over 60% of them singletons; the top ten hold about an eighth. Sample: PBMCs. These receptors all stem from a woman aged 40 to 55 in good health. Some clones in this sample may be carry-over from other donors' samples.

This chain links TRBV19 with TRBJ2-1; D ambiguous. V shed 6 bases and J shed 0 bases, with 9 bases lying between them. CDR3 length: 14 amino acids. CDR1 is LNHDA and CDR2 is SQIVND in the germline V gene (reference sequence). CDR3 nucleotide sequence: TGTGCCAGTAGCCGGTGGAGCTCCTACAATGAGCAGTTCTTC. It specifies CASSRWSSYNEQFF. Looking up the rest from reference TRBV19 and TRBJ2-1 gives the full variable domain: DGGITQSPKYLFRKEGQNVTLSCEQNLNHDAMYWYRQDPGQGLRLIYYSQIVNDFQKGDIAEGYSVSREKKESFPLTVTSAQKNPTAFYLCASSRWSSYNEQFFGPGTRLTVL.

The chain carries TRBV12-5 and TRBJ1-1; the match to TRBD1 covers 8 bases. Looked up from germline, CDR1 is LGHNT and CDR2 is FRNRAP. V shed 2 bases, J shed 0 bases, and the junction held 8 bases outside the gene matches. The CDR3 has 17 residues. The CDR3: CASGLPPKTGVNTEAFF. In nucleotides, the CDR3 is TGTGCTAGTGGTTTGCCACCTAAGACAGGGGTGAACACTGAAGCTTTCTTT.

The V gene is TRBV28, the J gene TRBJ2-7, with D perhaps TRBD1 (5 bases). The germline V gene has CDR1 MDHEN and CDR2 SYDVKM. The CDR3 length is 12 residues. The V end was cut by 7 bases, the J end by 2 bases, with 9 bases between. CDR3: CASKQDPYEQYF. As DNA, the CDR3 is TGTGCCAGCAAACAGGACCCCTACGAGCAGTACTTC.

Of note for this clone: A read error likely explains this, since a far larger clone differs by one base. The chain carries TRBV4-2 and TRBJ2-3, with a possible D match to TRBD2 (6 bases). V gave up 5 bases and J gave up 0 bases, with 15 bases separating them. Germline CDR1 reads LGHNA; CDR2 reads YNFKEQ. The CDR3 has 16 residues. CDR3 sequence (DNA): TGTGCCAGCAGCTGTGGCTCCGGGGGTAGCACAGATACGCAGTATTTT. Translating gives CASSCGSGGSTDTQYF.

The DNA for the CDR3 is TGTGCCAGCTCCGAGGGACTAGCGAAAAACATTCAGTACTTC. As protein: CASSEGLAKNIQYF. The gene calls are TRBV19 and TRBJ2-4, with 10 bases lining up with TRBD2. Germline V gene sequence: CDR1 LNHDA, CDR2 SQIVND (reference sequence). The CDR3 extends over 14 amino acids. Trimming cost V 9 bases and J 4 bases; bases outside gene matches: 6.

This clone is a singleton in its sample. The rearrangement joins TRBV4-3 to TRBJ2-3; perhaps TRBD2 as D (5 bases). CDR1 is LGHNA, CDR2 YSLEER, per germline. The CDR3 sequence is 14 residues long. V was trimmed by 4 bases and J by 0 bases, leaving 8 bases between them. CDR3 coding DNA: TGCGCCAGCAGCCTCAGGACTAGCACAGATACGCAGTATTTT. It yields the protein CASSLRTSTDTQYF.

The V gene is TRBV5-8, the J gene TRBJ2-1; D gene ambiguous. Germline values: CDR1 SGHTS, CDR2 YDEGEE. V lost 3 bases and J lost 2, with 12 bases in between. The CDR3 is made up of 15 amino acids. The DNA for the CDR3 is TGTGCCAGCAGCTCCAGTAGTTGGGCCTACAATGAGCAGTTCTTC. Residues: CASSSSSWAYNEQFF. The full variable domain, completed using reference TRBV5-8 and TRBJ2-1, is EAGVTQSPTHLIKTRGQQATLRCSPISGHTSVYWYQQALGLGLQFLLWYDEGEERNRGNFPPRFSGRQFPNYSSELNVNALELEDSALYLCASSSSSWAYNEQFFGPGTRLTVL.

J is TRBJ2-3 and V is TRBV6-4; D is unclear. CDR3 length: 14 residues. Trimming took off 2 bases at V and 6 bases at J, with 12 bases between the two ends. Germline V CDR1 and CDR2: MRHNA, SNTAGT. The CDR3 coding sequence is TGTGCCAGCAGTGACGAGACGGAGACGGATACGCAGTATTTT. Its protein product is CASSDETETDTQYF.

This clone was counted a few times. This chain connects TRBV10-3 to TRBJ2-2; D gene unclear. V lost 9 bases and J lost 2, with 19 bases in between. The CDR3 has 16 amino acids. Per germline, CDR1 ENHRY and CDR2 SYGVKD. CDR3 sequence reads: CAILQATARNTGELFF. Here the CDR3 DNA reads TGTGCCATTCTACAAGCGACGGCAAGAAACACCGGGGAGCTGTTTTTT.

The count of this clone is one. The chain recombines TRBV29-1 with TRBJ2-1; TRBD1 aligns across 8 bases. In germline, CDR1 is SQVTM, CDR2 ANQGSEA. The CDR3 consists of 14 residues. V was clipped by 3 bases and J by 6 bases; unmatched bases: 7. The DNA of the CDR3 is TGCAGCGTTGATCAGCCCGGACAGGGCAATGAGCAGTTCTTC. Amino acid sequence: CSVDQPGQGNEQFF.

This CDR3 reads CASSPGGEQYF. The CDR3 nucleotides are TGCGCCAGCAGTCCGGGGGGCGAGCAGTACTTC. J is TRBJ2-7 and V is TRBV10-1, with TRBD2 matching over 7 bases. CDR1 is WNHNN and CDR2 is SYGVQD in the germline V gene (reference sequence). With 5 bases clipped from V and 6 bases from J, the junction kept 1 base outside the gene matches. The CDR3 is 11 residues long.

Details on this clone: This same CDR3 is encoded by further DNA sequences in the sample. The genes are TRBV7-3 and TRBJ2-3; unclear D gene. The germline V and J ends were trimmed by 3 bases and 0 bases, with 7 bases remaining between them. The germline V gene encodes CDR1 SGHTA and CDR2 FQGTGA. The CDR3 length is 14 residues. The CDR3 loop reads CASSFSASTDTQYF. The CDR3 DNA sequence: TGTGCCAGCAGCTTCAGTGCGAGCACAGATACGCAGTATTTT.

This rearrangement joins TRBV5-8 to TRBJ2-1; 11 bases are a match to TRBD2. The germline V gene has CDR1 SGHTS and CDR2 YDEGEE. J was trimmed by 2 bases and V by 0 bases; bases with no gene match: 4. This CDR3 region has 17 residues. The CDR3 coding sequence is TGTGCCAGCAGCTTGGTTCTAGCGGGAGGACCCTACAATGAGCAGTTCTTC. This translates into CASSLVLAGGPYNEQFF.

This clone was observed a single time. The CDR3 nucleotides are TGTGCCAGCAGTTTAGCAGGGATAGCTCCCGCTGAAGCTTTCTTT. This gives the protein CASSLAGIAPAEAFF. The chain is built from TRBV27 and TRBJ1-1; weak D call: TRBD1 (5 bases). The V end was cut by 2 bases, the J end by 6 bases, with 16 bases between. This CDR3 comprises 15 residues. CDR1 and CDR2 (germline): MNHEY, SMNVEV (reference sequence).

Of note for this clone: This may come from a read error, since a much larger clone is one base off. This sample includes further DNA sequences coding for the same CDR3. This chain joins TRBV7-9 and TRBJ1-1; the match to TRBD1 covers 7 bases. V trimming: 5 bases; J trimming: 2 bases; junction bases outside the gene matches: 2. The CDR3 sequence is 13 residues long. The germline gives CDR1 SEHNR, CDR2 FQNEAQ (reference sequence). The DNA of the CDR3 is TGTGCCAGCAGCCGACAGGGAAACACTGAAGCTTTCTTT. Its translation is CASSRQGNTEAFF.

Here the CDR3 reads CASRSSGLVETQYF. The CDR3 coding sequence is TGTGCCAGTAGGTCTAGCGGGCTAGTAGAGACCCAGTACTTC. This rearrangement joins TRBV19 to TRBJ2-5, with TRBD2 matching over 8 bases. With V trimmed by 6 bases and J by 4 bases, 7 bases remained unmatched. This CDR3 comprises 14 residues. Germline CDR1 is LNHDA and CDR2 is SQIVND (reference sequence).

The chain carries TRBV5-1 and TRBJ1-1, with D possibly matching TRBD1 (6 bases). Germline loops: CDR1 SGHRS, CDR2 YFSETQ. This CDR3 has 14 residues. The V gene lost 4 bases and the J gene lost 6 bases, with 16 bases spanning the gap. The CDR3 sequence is CASSTLGGWAEAFF. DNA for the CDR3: TGCGCCAGCAGCACCCTAGGGGGGTGGGCTGAAGCTTTCTTT.

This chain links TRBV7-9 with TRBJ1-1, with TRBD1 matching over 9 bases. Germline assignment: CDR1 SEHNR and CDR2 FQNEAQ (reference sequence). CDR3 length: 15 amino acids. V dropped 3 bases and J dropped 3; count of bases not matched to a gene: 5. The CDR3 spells CASSFPRTGDTEAFF. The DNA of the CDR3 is TGTGCCAGCAGCTTCCCCCGGACAGGGGACACTGAAGCTTTCTTT.

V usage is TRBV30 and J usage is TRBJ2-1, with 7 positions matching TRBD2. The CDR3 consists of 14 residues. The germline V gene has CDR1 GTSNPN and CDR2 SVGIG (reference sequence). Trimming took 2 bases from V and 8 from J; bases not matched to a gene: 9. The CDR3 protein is CAWSFGLGIDEQFF. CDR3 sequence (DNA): TGTGCCTGGAGTTTTGGACTAGGGATCGATGAGCAGTTCTTC.

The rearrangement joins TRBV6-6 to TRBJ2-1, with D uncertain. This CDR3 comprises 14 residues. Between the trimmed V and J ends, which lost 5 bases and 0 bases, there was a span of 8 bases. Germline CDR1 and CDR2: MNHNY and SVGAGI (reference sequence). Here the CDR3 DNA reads TGTGCCAGCAGTGTGTGGGACTCCTACAATGAGCAGTTCTTC. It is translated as CASSVWDSYNEQFF.

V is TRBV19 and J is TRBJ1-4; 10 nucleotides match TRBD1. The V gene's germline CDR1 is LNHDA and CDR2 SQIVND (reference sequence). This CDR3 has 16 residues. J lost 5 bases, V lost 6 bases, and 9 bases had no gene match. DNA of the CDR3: TGTGCCAGTAGAAGAAGGTCGGGACAGGGGAATGAAAAACTGTTTTTT. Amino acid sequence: CASRRRSGQGNEKLFF.

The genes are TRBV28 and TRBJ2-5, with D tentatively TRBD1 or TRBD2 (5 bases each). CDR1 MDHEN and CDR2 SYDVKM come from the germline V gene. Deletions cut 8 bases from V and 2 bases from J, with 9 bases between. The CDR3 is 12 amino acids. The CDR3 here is CASRDPQETQYF. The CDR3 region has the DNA TGTGCCAGCCGGGACCCTCAAGAGACCCAGTACTTC.

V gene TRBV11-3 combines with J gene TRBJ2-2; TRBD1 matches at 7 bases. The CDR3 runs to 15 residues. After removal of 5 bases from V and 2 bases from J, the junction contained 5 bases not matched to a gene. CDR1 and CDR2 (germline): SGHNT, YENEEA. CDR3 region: CASSKWDSNTGELFF. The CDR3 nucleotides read TGTGCCAGCAGCAAGTGGGACAGCAACACCGGGGAGCTGTTTTTT.

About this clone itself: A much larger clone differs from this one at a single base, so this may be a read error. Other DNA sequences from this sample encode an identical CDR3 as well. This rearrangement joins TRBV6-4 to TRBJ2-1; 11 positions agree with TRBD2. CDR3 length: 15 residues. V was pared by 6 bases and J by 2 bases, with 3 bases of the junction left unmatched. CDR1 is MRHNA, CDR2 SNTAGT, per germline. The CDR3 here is CASSLLAGAYNEQFF. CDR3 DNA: TGTGCCAGCAGCTTACTAGCGGGAGCCTACAATGAGCAGTTCTTC.

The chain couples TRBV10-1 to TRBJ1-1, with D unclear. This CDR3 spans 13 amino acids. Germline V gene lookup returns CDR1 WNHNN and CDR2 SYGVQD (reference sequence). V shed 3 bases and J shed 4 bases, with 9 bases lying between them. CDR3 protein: CASSEGEFTEAFF. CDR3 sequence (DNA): TGCGCCAGCAGTGAAGGTGAATTCACTGAAGCTTTCTTT.

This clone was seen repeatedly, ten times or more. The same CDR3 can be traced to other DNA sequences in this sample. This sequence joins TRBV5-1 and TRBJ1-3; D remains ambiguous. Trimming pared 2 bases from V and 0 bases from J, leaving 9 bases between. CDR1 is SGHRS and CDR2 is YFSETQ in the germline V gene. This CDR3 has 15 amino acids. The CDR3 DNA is TGCGCCAGCAGCTTAGACGGAAACTCTGGAAACACCATATATTTT. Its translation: CASSLDGNSGNTIYF.